This T cell receptor (beta chain) comes out of a study of blood T cell repertoires in COVID-19. The V gene end was trimmed by 0 bases and the J gene end by 9 bases; junction bases not matched to a gene: 7. The CDR3 is 15 residues long. Germline V CDR1 and CDR2: LGHNA, YSLEER. Using immunoSEQ multiplex PCR, the repertoire was profiled, and TCRdb retains in-frame clones only, with some absent. The data contain tens of thousands of clones, just under 85% of them singletons. The chain joins TRBV4-3 to TRBJ2-4; 8 bases are shared with TRBD2. The receptor was isolated from a man in his 70s with acute or convalescent COVID-19. The sequenced material came from peripheral blood. The CDR3 reads CASSQDQGLAGIQYF. In DNA, the CDR3 is TGCGCCAGCAGCCAAGATCAGGGTCTAGCGGGCATTCAGTACTTC.